This TCR beta chain was observed in a study of blood T cell repertoires in COVID-19. Sequencing was performed with immunoSEQ multiplex PCR; in TCRdb, only in-frame clones are kept and a portion is missing. The data contain some 320,000 clones, around 87% of them singletons. Germline V gives CDR1 SGHDT, CDR2 YYEEEE. The CDR3 has 17 residues. Trimming pared 0 bases from V and 1 base from J, leaving 14 bases between. Specimen: peripheral blood. The sequence was obtained from a woman between 45 and 65 years old who had recovered from COVID-19. The chain joins TRBV5-6 to TRBJ1-5; D is ambiguous. This chain's CDR3 is CASSLALGSGSNQPQHF. Here the CDR3 DNA reads TGTGCCAGCAGCTTGGCTCTAGGGAGTGGCAGCAATCAGCCCCAGCATTTT. The full variable domain, completed using reference TRBV5-6 and TRBJ1-5, is DAGVTQSPTHLIKTRGQQVTLRCSPKSGHDTVSWYQQALGQGPQFIFQYYEEEERQRGNFPDRFSGHQFPNYSSELNVNALLLGDSALYLCASSLALGSGSNQPQHFGDGTRLSIL.